The rows below give T cell receptor beta chains drawn from one sample of a study of CD4+ T cells in melanoma. The method was immunoSEQ multiplex PCR; TCRdb's version includes in-frame clones alone and lacks a portion of them. This sample has about 13,000 clones, with approximately 62% found just once. Sequencing was done on a sample of cells from a culture (not recorded whether cultured in vitro). These receptors came from a human donor with melanoma. The CDR3 runs from the conserved cysteine through the conserved F or W. D genes are given only for firm matches. Clone size is given for some rows only: seen once, a few or many times, or a class if the clone is expanded.

V: TRBV4-2
size: once
J: TRBJ1-4
D: TRBD1
CDR3: CASSHGRTGTEKLFF
DNA: TGTGCCAGCAGCCACGGAAGGACAGGAACCGAAAAACTGTTTTTT

V: TRBV30
size: NA
J: TRBJ1-3
D: TRBD1
CDR3: CAWSRGVDNTIYF
DNA: TGTGCCTGGAGCAGGGGGGTAGACAACACCATATATTTT

V: TRBV30
size: NA
J: TRBJ1-1
D: NA
CDR3: CAWARWQSIRRPFMNTEAFF
DNA: TGTGCCTGGGCCCGGTGGCAGTCCATCCGCCGGCCCTTCATGAACACTGAAGCTTTCTTT

V: TRBV19
size: NA
J: TRBJ2-5
D: NA
CDR3: CASSGVSAGQETQYF
DNA: TGTGCCAGTAGTGGGGTATCTGCGGGGCAAGAGACCCAGTACTTC

V: TRBV4-1
size: NA
J: TRBJ2-3
D: NA
CDR3: CASSLHAGLNTQYF
DNA: TGCGCCAGCAGCCTCCATGCGGGTCTTAATACGCAGTATTTT

V: TRBV9
size: NA
J: TRBJ2-1
D: NA
CDR3: CASSISVDSLPYNEQFF
DNA: TGTGCCAGCAGTATCTCCGTGGACAGCCTCCCTTACAATGAGCAGTTCTTC

V: TRBV6-6
size: few
J: TRBJ1-6
D: NA
CDR3: CASSFGESPLHF
DNA: TGTGCCAGCAGCTTCGGAGAGTCACCCCTCCACTTT

V: TRBV18
size: NA
J: TRBJ2-5
D: NA
CDR3: CASSPFGGLQETQYF
DNA: TGTGCCAGCTCACCATTCGGGGGCCTCCAAGAGACCCAGTACTTC

V: TRBV30
size: NA
J: TRBJ1-2
D: NA
CDR3: CAWSFSLTDGYTF
DNA: TGTGCCTGGAGTTTCTCGCTTACGGATGGCTACACCTTC

V: TRBV6-1
size: NA
J: TRBJ1-2
D: NA
CDR3: CASNGGSSLGYTF
DNA: TGTGCCAGCAATGGGGGGAGCTCCCTAGGCTACACCTTC

V: TRBV6-1
size: NA
J: TRBJ2-7
D: TRBD1
CDR3: CASSTDRASYEQYF
DNA: TGTGCCAGCAGTACCGACAGGGCTTCCTACGAGCAGTACTTC

V: TRBV6-1
size: NA
J: TRBJ1-2
D: TRBD1
CDR3: CASSRDRADYGYTF
DNA: TGTGCCAGCAGCCGGGACAGGGCAGACTATGGCTACACCTTC

V: TRBV30
size: NA
J: TRBJ2-1
D: TRBD1
CDR3: CAWNGDRGSDEQFF
DNA: TGTGCCTGGAACGGGGACAGGGGTTCGGATGAGCAGTTCTTC

V: TRBV29-1
size: NA
J: TRBJ2-1
D: NA
CDR3: CSVVSRNNEQFF
DNA: TGCAGCGTTGTGAGTAGGAACAATGAGCAGTTCTTC

V: TRBV7-9
size: NA
J: TRBJ2-3
D: NA
CDR3: CASSTWGEDTQYF
DNA: TGTGCCAGCAGCACGTGGGGGGAAGATACGCAGTATTTT

V: TRBV10-1
size: NA
J: TRBJ2-3
D: NA
CDR3: CASSSWDTQYF
DNA: TGCGCCAGCAGTTCTTGGGATACGCAGTATTTT

V: TRBV10-2
size: NA
J: TRBJ2-7
D: NA
CDR3: CASRAGSRAGEQYF
DNA: TGCGCCAGCAGGGCCGGGTCCCGGGCCGGCGAGCAGTACTTC

V: TRBV4-1
size: NA
J: TRBJ2-5
D: TRBD2
CDR3: CASSQERLAGQETQYF
DNA: TGCGCCAGCAGCCAAGAACGCCTAGCGGGGCAAGAGACCCAGTACTTC

V: TRBV5-4
size: NA
J: TRBJ2-3
D: TRBD1
CDR3: CASSSDRTTDTQYF
DNA: TGTGCCAGCAGCTCGGACAGGACCACAGATACGCAGTATTTT

V: TRBV7-8
size: NA
J: TRBJ2-1
D: NA
CDR3: CASSFKTAAYNEQFF
DNA: TGTGCCAGCAGCTTTAAGACGGCGGCGTACAATGAGCAGTTCTTC

V: TRBV6-4
size: NA
J: TRBJ2-3
D: TRBD2
CDR3: CASSRLAGDTDTQYF
DNA: TGTGCCAGCAGTAGACTAGCGGGGGACACAGATACGCAGTATTTT

V: TRBV4-1
size: few
J: TRBJ2-7
D: TRBD1
CDR3: CASSQDYGTGSYEQYF
DNA: TGCGCCAGCAGCCAAGATTATGGGACAGGGTCCTACGAGCAGTACTTC

V: TRBV5-5
size: few
J: TRBJ1-2
D: TRBD1
CDR3: CASSLSRTGGAHYGYTF
DNA: TGTGCCAGCAGCTTATCAAGGACAGGGGGCGCGCACTATGGCTACACCTTC

V: TRBV11-2
size: NA
J: TRBJ2-5
D: TRBD2
CDR3: CASSSYGTSEKETQYF
DNA: TGTGCCAGCAGCTCTTACGGGACTAGCGAGAAAGAGACCCAGTACTTC

V: TRBV6-6
size: NA
J: TRBJ1-1
D: NA
CDR3: CASSYASPGNQSF
DNA: TGTGCCAGCAGTTACGCCTCCCCAGGGAATCAAAGCTTT

V: TRBV29-1
size: NA
J: TRBJ2-7
D: NA
CDR3: CSVVKGGEQYF
DNA: TGCAGCGTTGTTAAGGGAGGCGAGCAGTACTTC

V: TRBV7-2
size: few
J: TRBJ2-2
D: NA
CDR3: CASSSQGSWAGELFF
DNA: TGTGCCAGCAGCTCCCAGGGGAGTTGGGCCGGGGAGCTGTTTTTT

V: TRBV4-1
size: NA
J: TRBJ2-1
D: NA
CDR3: CASSQQRTVPYNEQFF
DNA: TGCGCCAGCAGCCAACAAAGGACAGTCCCCTACAATGAGCAGTTCTTC

V: TRBV2
size: NA
J: TRBJ2-2
D: NA
CDR3: CATQGTGELFF
DNA: TGTGCCACGCAGGGCACCGGGGAGCTGTTTTTT

V: TRBV27
size: NA
J: TRBJ1-6
D: TRBD1
CDR3: CASRGHIPGQYNSPLHF
DNA: TGTGCCAGCAGGGGTCACATCCCGGGACAGTATAATTCACCCCTCCACTTT

V: TRBV5-1
size: NA
J: TRBJ2-7
D: NA
CDR3: CASSLAATYLSEQYF
DNA: TGCGCCAGCAGCTTGGCCGCGACTTACTTATCCGAGCAGTACTTC

V: TRBV18
size: medium-sized
J: TRBJ1-1
D: NA
CDR3: CASSPLGRMNTEAFF
DNA: TGTGCCAGCTCACCACTCGGTCGTATGAACACTGAAGCTTTCTTT

V: TRBV6-1
size: NA
J: TRBJ1-6
D: NA
CDR3: CASTETVIGSPLHF
DNA: TGTGCCAGCACAGAGACAGTAATCGGATCACCCCTCCACTTT

V: TRBV30
size: NA
J: TRBJ1-6
D: NA
CDR3: CAWSGGRAANSPLHF
DNA: TGTGCCTGGAGTGGAGGTAGGGCAGCGAATTCACCCCTCCACTTT

V: TRBV18
size: NA
J: TRBJ1-2
D: TRBD1
CDR3: CASSPPGTALYGYTF
DNA: TGTGCCAGCTCACCCCCCGGGACAGCGCTCTATGGCTACACCTTC

V: TRBV7-6
size: once
J: TRBJ2-1
D: NA
CDR3: CASSFPGTGVNEQFF
DNA: TGTGCCAGCAGCTTTCCAGGGACTGGGGTCAATGAGCAGTTCTTC

V: TRBV27
size: NA
J: TRBJ1-1
D: NA
CDR3: CASSLYTRNTEAFF
DNA: TGTGCCAGCAGTTTATATACGAGGAACACTGAAGCTTTCTTT

V: TRBV29-1
size: NA
J: TRBJ2-1
D: TRBD2
CDR3: CSVRTSGAGSYNEQFF
DNA: TGCAGCGTTCGGACTAGCGGGGCCGGCTCCTACAATGAGCAGTTCTTC

V: TRBV12-5
size: few
J: TRBJ2-3
D: NA
CDR3: CASRTSTDTQYF
DNA: TGTGCTAGCAGAACTAGCACAGATACGCAGTATTTT

V: TRBV5-1
size: NA
J: TRBJ2-5
D: NA
CDR3: CASSLIGVQETQYF
DNA: TGCGCCAGCAGCCTGATAGGGGTCCAAGAGACCCAGTACTTC

V: TRBV4-1
size: NA
J: TRBJ1-5
D: TRBD1
CDR3: CASSQDLGQGLISNQPQHF
DNA: TGCGCCAGCAGCCAAGATTTGGGACAGGGACTAATTAGCAATCAGCCCCAGCATTTT

V: TRBV30
size: NA
J: TRBJ1-4
D: NA
CDR3: CAWGGTFEKLFF
DNA: TGTGCCTGGGGGGGGACGTTTGAAAAACTGTTTTTT

V: TRBV5-4
size: NA
J: TRBJ1-3
D: NA
CDR3: CASSLLSDSGNTIYF
DNA: TGTGCCAGCAGCTTGCTGTCCGACTCTGGAAACACCATATATTTT

V: TRBV4-2
size: few
J: TRBJ1-5
D: TRBD1
CDR3: CASSPDRGYKPQHF
DNA: TGTGCCAGCAGTCCTGACAGGGGTTATAAGCCCCAGCATTTT

V: TRBV6-1
size: NA
J: TRBJ1-4
D: NA
CDR3: CASSAGFQEKLFF
DNA: TGTGCCAGCAGTGCGGGGTTTCAGGAAAAACTGTTTTTT

V: TRBV7-2
size: NA
J: TRBJ1-6
D: NA
CDR3: CASSPQVLQNSPLHF
DNA: TGTGCCAGCAGCCCCCAGGTGTTGCAAAATTCACCCCTCCACTTT

V: TRBV15
size: NA
J: TRBJ2-2
D: NA
CDR3: CATTTAGELFF
DNA: TGTGCCACCACCACCGCCGGGGAGCTGTTTTTT

V: TRBV11-2
size: NA
J: TRBJ1-2
D: TRBD1
CDR3: CASSLQGQGGYGYTF
DNA: TGTGCCAGCAGCTTACAGGGACAGGGTGGCTATGGCTACACCTTC

V: TRBV19
size: NA
J: TRBJ1-1
D: NA
CDR3: CASSRGLNTEAFF
DNA: TGTGCCAGTTCCCGGGGGTTGAACACTGAAGCTTTCTTT

V: TRBV2
size: NA
J: TRBJ1-1
D: NA
CDR3: CASTPEAVLTEAFF
DNA: TGTGCCAGCACCCCCGAGGCAGTACTAACTGAAGCTTTCTTT

V: TRBV11-2
size: NA
J: TRBJ1-5
D: NA
CDR3: CASSSNDQPQHF
DNA: TGTGCCAGCAGCTCGAATGATCAGCCCCAGCATTTT

V: TRBV28
size: NA
J: TRBJ2-1
D: NA
CDR3: CASTSSGDTSSYNEQFF
DNA: TGTGCCAGCACCTCCTCCGGGGACACTAGCTCCTACAATGAGCAGTTCTTC